The source of this T cell receptor beta chain is a study of response to subunit inactivated influenza vaccine. With 1 base removed from V and 7 bases from J, the gap between germline ends came to 12 bases. From germline, CDR1 is KGHDR and CDR2 SFDVKD. This CDR3 contains 14 residues. TCRdb reprocessed the RT-PCR reads via MiXCR and lists one record per CDR3 protein. The sample lists hundreds of thousands of distinct CDR3 sequences, approximately 15% seen once, with 6% to 7% in the top ten. The TCR originated in a man aged 50 to 60 who received an inactivated influenza vaccine. The sample here was PBMCs from blood, taken about 14 days before vaccination. This sequence joins TRBV24-1 and TRBJ2-5; D is uncertain. The CDR3 protein is CATSDFRSDGTQYF. DNA of the CDR3: TGTGCCACCAGTGATTTCCGAAGCGACGGGACCCAGTACTTC.